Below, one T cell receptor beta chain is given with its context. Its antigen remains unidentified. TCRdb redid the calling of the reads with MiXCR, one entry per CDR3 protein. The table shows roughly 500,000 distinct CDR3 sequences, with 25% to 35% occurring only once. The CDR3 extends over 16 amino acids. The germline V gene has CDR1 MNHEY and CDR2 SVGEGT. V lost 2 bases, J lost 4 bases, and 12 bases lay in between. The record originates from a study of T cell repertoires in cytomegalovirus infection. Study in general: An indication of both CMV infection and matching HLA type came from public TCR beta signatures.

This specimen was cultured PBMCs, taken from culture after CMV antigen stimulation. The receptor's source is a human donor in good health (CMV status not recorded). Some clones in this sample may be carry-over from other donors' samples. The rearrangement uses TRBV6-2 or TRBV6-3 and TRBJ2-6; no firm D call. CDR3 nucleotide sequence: TGTGCCAGCAGTTACAGGGCCGCACCGGGGGCCAACGTCCTGACTTTC. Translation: CASSYRAAPGANVLTF.